A selection of T cell receptor beta chains follows, all from one sample in a study. TCRdb independently ran MiXCR on the 5' RACE reads; one entry per CDR3 protein. In the table there are under 8,000 distinct CDR3 sequences, about 50% of which are singletons. Sequencing used naive CD4+ T cells sorted from a lymph node. These receptors all stem from a female donor with breast cancer. Each CDR3 is given with its conserved first and last residue. The D gene is left open where the match is weak. Only some rows state a clone size, as once, few, many or a class for expanded clones.

15 | . | TRBJ2-2 | TRBV12-3/TRBV12-4 | . | TGTGCCAGCAGTTTAAGGGTCTCGAACACCGGGGAGCTGTTTTTT | CASSLRVSNTGELFF
15 | few | TRBJ2-2 | TRBV20-1 | TRBD2 | TGCAGTGCTAGCTTAGCGGGAGATAACACCGGGGAGCTGTTTTTT | CSASLAGDNTGELFF
14 | . | TRBJ2-7 | TRBV5-1 | . | TGCGCCAGCAGCTTGGACGGGAGATTCGGGGAGCAGTACTTC | CASSLDGRFGEQYF
15 | few | TRBJ1-4 | TRBV20-1 | . | TGCAGTGCTAGAGATCCTGGGTCCTTCAATGAAAAACTGTTTTTT | CSARDPGSFNEKLFF
14 | medium-sized | TRBJ2-7 | TRBV12-3/TRBV12-4 | . | TGTGCCAGCAGTTTCAGAGACAGAATGGGTGAGCAGTACTTC | CASSFRDRMGEQYF
14 | few | TRBJ1-2 | TRBV12-3/TRBV12-4 | . | TGTGCCAGCAGTCCAACTGGACAGCGCGGAAGCTACACCTTC | CASSPTGQRGSYTF
13 | few | TRBJ1-1 | TRBV12-3/TRBV12-4 | . | TGTGCCAGCAGTTACCGGGATCAGGGAAAAGCTTTCTTT | CASSYRDQGKAFF
15 | . | TRBJ2-7 | TRBV12-3/TRBV12-4 | TRBD1 | TGTGCCAGCAGTTTGGGTACAGGGGGTACCTACGAGCAGTACTTC | CASSLGTGGTYEQYF
14 | few | TRBJ2-7 | TRBV5-1 | TRBD2 | TGCGCCAGCACCGCCGGGACTAGCGACCACGAGCAGTACTTC | CASTAGTSDHEQYF
14 | few | TRBJ2-5 | TRBV5-1 | TRBD2 | TGCGCCAGCACCGGGACTAGCGGGAGGGAGACCCAGTACTTC | CASTGTSGRETQYF
14 | . | TRBJ2-7 | TRBV5-5 | . | TGTGCCAGCAGCTCGGACGCTCCACCCTACGAGCAGTACTTC | CASSSDAPPYEQYF
17 | . | TRBJ2-5 | TRBV11-2 | . | TGTGCCAGCAGCTTAGCCCGTGGGGCGTACAATAAAGAGACCCAGTACTTC | CASSLARGAYNKETQYF
15 | . | TRBJ2-3 | TRBV20-1 | TRBD2 | TGCAGTGCTAATCCCCTAGCGGGGGGCGCGGATACGCAGTATTTT | CSANPLAGGADTQYF
16 | . | TRBJ2-1 | TRBV5-6 | . | TGTGCCAGCAGCTTGGCCATGGACCAACTTGACAATGAGCAGTTCTTC | CASSLAMDQLDNEQFF
15 | . | TRBJ1-2 | TRBV7-2 | . | TGTGCCAGCAGCTTCTTGGGAAGAGCTAACTATGGCTACACCTTC | CASSFLGRANYGYTF
17 | . | TRBJ1-2 | TRBV5-6 | . | TGTGCCAGCAGCTTGTCGGTATCCGTAGAGGGGGAAAATGGCTACACCTTC | CASSLSVSVEGENGYTF
15 | . | TRBJ2-7 | TRBV14 | TRBD2 | TGTGCCAGCAGCCAAGACGGGAGGGAGTTGGAAGAGCAGTACTTC | CASSQDGRELEEQYF
12 | . | TRBJ1-5 | TRBV10-3 | . | TGTGCCATCAGTGATAACAATCAGCCCCAGCATTTT | CAISDNNQPQHF
14 | few | TRBJ1-3 | TRBV2 | . | TGTGCCAGCAGGGTCTCAGGGGCTGGAAACACCATATATTTT | CASRVSGAGNTIYF
11 | . | TRBJ2-1 | TRBV20-1 | TRBD2 | TGCAGTGCAAGGGACTACTCTGAGCAGTTCTTC | CSARDYSEQFF
13 | . | TRBJ1-2 | TRBV24-1 | TRBD1 | TGTGCCACCAGTGATTTGTACAGGGGTGGCTACACCTTC | CATSDLYRGGYTF
14 | . | TRBJ1-4 | TRBV7-9 | . | TGTGCCAGCAGCCCCGACAGCCAAAGCGAAAAACTGTTTTTT | CASSPDSQSEKLFF
14 | . | TRBJ1-2 | TRBV12-3/TRBV12-4 | . | TGTGCCAGCAGTCCCCTACTCGACAGTCGTGGCTACACCTTC | CASSPLLDSRGYTF
14 | . | TRBJ1-4 | TRBV15 | TRBD1 | TGTGCCACCAGCGGGAGGACAGGGGAGGAAAAACTGTTTTTT | CATSGRTGEEKLFF
11 | . | TRBJ2-2 | TRBV12-3/TRBV12-4 | . | TGTGCCAGCAGTTTTACCGGGGAGCTGTTTTTT | CASSFTGELFF
17 | . | TRBJ2-3 | TRBV12-3/TRBV12-4 | TRBD1 | TGTGCCAGCGGGGGTCTTAAACAGGGGGCAGGGACAGATACGCAGTATTTT | CASGGLKQGAGTDTQYF
14 | . | TRBJ2-2 | TRBV12-3/TRBV12-4 | . | TGTGCCAGCAGTTTTAGGCGCACCACCGGGGAGCTGTTTTTT | CASSFRRTTGELFF
13 | . | TRBJ1-5 | TRBV29-1 | . | TGCAGCGTTCTTGACGGACCCAATCAGCCCCAGCATTTT | CSVLDGPNQPQHF
14 | few | TRBJ2-7 | TRBV5-1 | . | TGCGCCAGCAGCTTGGATCCCGTAACCTACGAGCAGTACTTC | CASSLDPVTYEQYF
14 | . | TRBJ2-1 | TRBV10-3 | . | TGTGCCATCAGTGAGTCGGGCACGTACAATGAGCAGTTCTTC | CAISESGTYNEQFF
11 | few | TRBJ2-5 | TRBV5-1 | . | TGCGCCAGCGGCTACCCAGAGACCCAGTACTTC | CASGYPETQYF
13 | . | TRBJ1-2 | TRBV3-1 | . | TGTGCCAGCAGCCGACAGGCTAACTATGGCTACACCTTC | CASSRQANYGYTF
15 | . | TRBJ2-1 | TRBV11-3 | TRBD1 | TGTGCCAGCAGCTTAGTCGCAGGGGGCGTGGATGAGCAGTTCTTC | CASSLVAGGVDEQFF
13 | . | TRBJ2-2 | TRBV9 | . | TGTGCCAGCAGCACCCCAGGGGAGGTGGAGCTGTTTTTT | CASSTPGEVELFF
13 | . | TRBJ1-2 | TRBV20-1 | . | TGCAGTGCTAGAGAACAGATTAACTATGGCTACACCTTC | CSAREQINYGYTF
14 | once | TRBJ2-5 | TRBV5-1 | . | TGCGCCAGCAGGGATTGGGGGAACCAAGAGACCCAGTACTTC | CASRDWGNQETQYF
14 | . | TRBJ1-2 | TRBV6-1 | TRBD1 | TGTGCCAGCAGTTACTCGGACAGGGGCTATGGCTACACCTTC | CASSYSDRGYGYTF
16 | . | TRBJ2-2 | TRBV12-3/TRBV12-4 | TRBD2 | TGTGCCAGCACCATACTAGCGGGGGGGAACACCGGGGAGCTGTTTTTT | CASTILAGGNTGELFF
14 | . | TRBJ1-1 | TRBV20-1 | . | TGCAGTGCTCTACAGGGATACGAGGACACTGAAGCTTTCTTT | CSALQGYEDTEAFF
14 | . | TRBJ1-5 | TRBV10-3 | . | TGTGCCATCAGTGAGTTGGATTCAAATCAGCCCCAGCATTTT | CAISELDSNQPQHF
14 | few | TRBJ2-7 | TRBV5-1 | TRBD2 | TGCGCCAGCAGCTTGACTAGCGGGAGCGGTGAGCAGTACTTC | CASSLTSGSGEQYF
14 | medium-sized | TRBJ1-1 | TRBV20-1 | . | TGCAGTGCTAGCCCCATGACTGCTAACACTGAAGCTTTCTTT | CSASPMTANTEAFF
11 | few | TRBJ2-7 | TRBV20-1 | . | TGCAGTGCTAGACTCAACTACGAGCAGTACTTC | CSARLNYEQYF
13 | . | TRBJ2-1 | TRBV5-1 | . | TGCGCCAGCAGCTTAACAGGGCCAAATGAGCAGTTCTTC | CASSLTGPNEQFF
17 | . | TRBJ2-2 | TRBV15 | . | TGTGCCACCAGCAGAGATTCTTTACCATCAAACACCGGGGAGCTGTTTTTT | CATSRDSLPSNTGELFF
16 | medium-sized | TRBJ2-1 | TRBV20-1 | TRBD1 | TGCAGTGCTAGTAGCACAAAGGACAGGGGAATATATGAGCAGTTCTTC | CSASSTKDRGIYEQFF
12 | few | TRBJ1-2 | TRBV6-6 | . | TGTGCCAGCAGTTACAATGGGGATGGCTACACCTTC | CASSYNGDGYTF